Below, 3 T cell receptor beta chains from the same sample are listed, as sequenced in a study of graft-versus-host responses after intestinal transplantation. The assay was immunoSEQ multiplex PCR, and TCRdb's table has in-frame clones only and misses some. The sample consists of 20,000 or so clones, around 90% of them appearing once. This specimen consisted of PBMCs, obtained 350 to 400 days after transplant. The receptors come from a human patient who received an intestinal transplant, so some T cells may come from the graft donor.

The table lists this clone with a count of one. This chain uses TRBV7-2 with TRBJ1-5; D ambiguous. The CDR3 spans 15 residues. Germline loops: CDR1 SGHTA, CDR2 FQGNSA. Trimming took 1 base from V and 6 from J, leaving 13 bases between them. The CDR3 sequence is CASSLVKGFRQPQHF. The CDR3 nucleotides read TGTGCCAGCAGCTTAGTGAAAGGGTTTCGTCAGCCCCAGCATTTT.

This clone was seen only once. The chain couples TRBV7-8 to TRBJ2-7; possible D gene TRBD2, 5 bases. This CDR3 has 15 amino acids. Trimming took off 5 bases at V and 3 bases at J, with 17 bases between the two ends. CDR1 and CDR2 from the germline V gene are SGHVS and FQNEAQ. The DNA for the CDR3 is TGTGCCAGCAGCCTAGGAGGCGGCAGAATCTACGAGCAGTACTTC. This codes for CASSLGGGRIYEQYF.

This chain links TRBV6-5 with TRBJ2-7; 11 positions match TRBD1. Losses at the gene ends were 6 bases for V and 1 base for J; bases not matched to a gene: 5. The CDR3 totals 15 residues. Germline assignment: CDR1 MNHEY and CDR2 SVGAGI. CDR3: CASREDRGPSYEQYF. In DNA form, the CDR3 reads TGTGCCAGCAGAGAGGACAGGGGGCCATCCTACGAGCAGTACTTC.